One sample yielded the 21 T cell receptor beta chains listed below, sequenced in a study of T-cell reconstitution after alpha-beta-depleted transplantation in children. Preparing the TCRbeta library involved the use of unique molecular identifiers. One entry per CDR3 protein results from TCRdb running MiXCR on the PCR reads. The sample has 65,000 to 85,000 distinct CDR3 sequences, 11% seen once. The material was PBMCs, obtained before TCRalphabeta/CD19-depleted stem cell transplant. These receptor sequences come from a boy aged 5-17 years with acute myeloid leukemia, due to receive a stem cell transplant.

This clonotype occurred a few times. CDR3 sequence reads: CASSLQGAGELFF. In DNA form, the CDR3 reads TGTGCCAGCAGCTTACAGGGGGCCGGGGAGCTGTTTTTT. This chain connects TRBV5-4 to TRBJ2-2; 8 bases match TRBD1. After removal of 2 bases from V and 6 bases from J, the junction contained 0 bases not matched to a gene. Germline values: CDR1 SGHNT, CDR2 YYREEE (reference sequence). The CDR3 is made up of 13 amino acids.

This clonotype showed up many times. The chain employs TRBV6-5 and TRBJ2-7, with 8 bases lining up with TRBD1. The junction had 8 bases not matched to a gene; V was cut back by 0 bases and J by 7 bases. Per the germline V gene, CDR1 is MNHEY and CDR2 is SVGAGI. CDR3 length: 15 amino acids. This CDR3 is CASSYSGQGAVEQYF. The CDR3 region has the DNA TGTGCCAGCAGTTACTCGGGGCAGGGGGCGGTTGAGCAGTACTTC.

The rearrangement uses TRBV5-4 and TRBJ1-5; TRBD1 agrees at 10 bases. Germline values: CDR1 SGHNT, CDR2 YYREEE (reference sequence). The ends lost 3 bases at V and 6 bases at J; junction bases unmatched: 0. This CDR3 spans 13 amino acids. The DNA for the CDR3 is TGTGCCAGCAGCTGGGACAGGGGTCAGCCCCAGCATTTT. Its translation: CASSWDRGQPQHF.

This clonotype was counted at least ten times. This chain links TRBV29-1 with TRBJ2-5; D unresolved. The ends were cut back, 1 base at V and 7 bases at J, with 4 bases in the middle. This CDR3 is built from 10 residues. From germline, CDR1 is SQVTM and CDR2 ANQGSEA. The DNA of the CDR3 is TGCAGCGTTGAAGGTGGGACCCAGTACTTC. It translates to CSVEGGTQYF.

This clonotype was counted many times. The chain couples TRBV20-1 to TRBJ1-1; the D is unclear. Between the trimmed V and J ends, which lost 1 base and 5 bases, there was a span of 8 bases. In germline, CDR1 is DFQATT, CDR2 SNEGSKA (reference sequence). This CDR3 has 12 residues. CDR3 protein: CSARAYGTEAFF. CDR3 in DNA: TGCAGTGCTAGAGCGTACGGTACTGAAGCTTTCTTT.

J is TRBJ2-5 and V is TRBV19, with D perhaps TRBD2 (5 bases). V lost 5 bases to trimming and J lost 2 bases, with 9 bases between them. The CDR3 loop spans 13 amino acids. Germline V gives CDR1 LNHDA, CDR2 SQIVND (reference sequence). This CDR3 reads CASSEGRQETQYF. CDR3 bases: TGTGCCAGTAGTGAGGGAAGACAAGAGACCCAGTACTTC.

There are a few counts of this clonotype. This may arise from a read error, as a much more abundant clone is one base away. The gene calls are TRBV12-3 or TRBV12-4 and TRBJ2-1; D call uncertain. The V gene lost 6 bases and the J gene lost 9 bases, with 12 bases spanning the gap. CDR3 size: 12 residues. CDR3 bases: TGTGCCAGCAGCTCCCCGAGGAGTGAGCAGTTCTTC. Protein: CASSSPRSEQFF.

This clonotype was counted at least ten times. V gene TRBV7-6 combines with J gene TRBJ1-1; D is ambiguous. The length of the CDR3 is 14 residues. Germline V lookup: CDR1 SGHVS, CDR2 FNYEAQ. Trimming removed 2 bases from V and 4 bases from J, with 11 bases in between. The CDR3 DNA is TGTGCCAGCAGCTTAACCTCAATGGGCACTGAAGCTTTCTTT. This sequence encodes CASSLTSMGTEAFF.

This clonotype came up many times. The chain uses TRBV6-5 and TRBJ2-2; D is uncertain. V was shortened by 6 bases and J by 0 bases, with 8 bases between the two germline ends. The V gene's germline CDR1 is MNHEY and CDR2 SVGAGI. CDR3 length equals 14 residues. The CDR3 DNA follows: TGTGCCAGCAGGGCCCTTACGAACACCGGGGAGCTGTTTTTT. Translating gives CASRALTNTGELFF.

This clonotype was recorded at least ten times. The V call is TRBV7-9, the J call TRBJ1-1; 7 nucleotides match TRBD1. The CDR3 runs to 12 residues. With 5 bases clipped from V and 8 bases from J, the junction kept 5 bases outside the gene matches. The germline V gene has CDR1 SEHNR and CDR2 FQNEAQ (reference sequence). The CDR3 bases are TGTGCCAGCAGCCTCGGACAGGAGGAAGCTTTCTTT. Translated: CASSLGQEEAFF.

This clonotype was observed at least ten times. CDR3 protein: CASGPFRGTYNEQFF. As DNA, the CDR3 is TGTGCCAGCGGCCCTTTCCGGGGGACCTACAATGAGCAGTTCTTC. The V call is TRBV7-9, the J call TRBJ2-1, with a weak D call TRBD2 (6 bases). Germline CDR1 SEHNR, CDR2 FQNEAQ (reference sequence). V was clipped by 8 bases and J by 2 bases, with 16 bases between them. CDR3 length equals 15 residues.

This clonotype was seen ten or more times. In DNA form, the CDR3 reads TGTGCCACCAGTGAGACCCCGGGACAGGGGGCCAATGAGCAGTTCTTC. It specifies CATSETPGQGANEQFF. The V gene is TRBV24-1, the J gene TRBJ2-1; 12 positions agree with TRBD1. Germline loops: CDR1 KGHDR, CDR2 SFDVKD. Trimming took 4 bases from V and 6 from J; bases not matched to a gene: 6. The CDR3 contains 16 residues.

This clonotype occurred many times. The J gene is TRBJ2-5, the V gene TRBV21-1; no DNA check was done on the table's D call, TRBD2. TRBV21-1 is deemed a pseudogene. There are 17 residues in the CDR3. CDR3: CASSKRSTRTSRETQYF. The CDR3 coding sequence is TGTGCCAGCAGCAAAAGGTCTACCCGGACTAGCAGGGAGACCCAGTACTTC.

For this clonotype: A much larger clonotype is one base distant, so this may be a read error. The rearrangement uses TRBV5-1 and TRBJ1-3; no definite D call. This CDR3 contains 17 residues. The germline CDR1 and CDR2 sequences are SGHRS and YFSETQ. Trimming cost V 1 base and J 0 bases, with 14 bases left between them. The CDR3 loop reads CASSLMAGDPSGNTIYF. DNA for the CDR3: TGCGCCAGCAGCTTGATGGCAGGAGATCCCTCTGGAAACACCATATATTTT.

This clonotype has ten or more counts. This chain joins TRBV5-6 and TRBJ2-2; possibly TRBD2 for D (5 bases). Trimming took off 1 base at V and 6 bases at J, with 7 bases between the two ends. Germline values: CDR1 SGHDT, CDR2 YYEEEE. The CDR3 totals 13 residues. In DNA form, the CDR3 reads TGTGCCAGCAGCTTGCCCGGGGCCGGGGAGCTGTTTTTT. This codes for CASSLPGAGELFF.

This clonotype came up many times. This rearrangement joins TRBV12-3 or TRBV12-4 to TRBJ2-6; D perhaps matches TRBD1 (6 bases). The CDR3 spans 17 residues. Trimming took 6 bases from V and 0 from J, leaving 15 bases between them. Here the CDR3 DNA reads TGTGCCAGCAGCGAATGGACAGCTACCTCTGGGGCCAACGTCCTGACTTTC. Amino acids: CASSEWTATSGANVLTF.

This clonotype appeared a few times. J is TRBJ2-1 and V is TRBV6-5, with 10 bases fitting TRBD2. CDR3 length: 19 residues. Germline V gives CDR1 MNHEY, CDR2 SVGAGI. Trimming at V came to 0 bases and at J to 4 bases, leaving 12 bases not matched to a gene. The CDR3 coding sequence is TGTGCCAGCAGTTACTCGGTCCCCCCTACTAGCGGGATTTACAATGAGCAGTTCTTC. It yields the protein CASSYSVPPTSGIYNEQFF.

Ten or more counts support this clonotype. V gene TRBV5-5 combines with J gene TRBJ2-1; 9 nucleotides match TRBD1. The CDR3 is 15 residues long. Germline V gene sequence: CDR1 SGHKS, CDR2 YYEKEE (reference sequence). Trimming at V came to 4 bases and at J to 7 bases, leaving 9 bases not matched to a gene. Written as DNA, the CDR3 is TGTGCCAGCAGCCAAACTCCCGGGACAGGGAATGAGCAGTTCTTC. Its translation is CASSQTPGTGNEQFF.

This clonotype was detected ten times or more. The J gene is TRBJ1-6, the V gene TRBV5-1, with 9 bases aligning to TRBD1. The CDR3 length is 15 residues. With 3 bases clipped from V and 10 bases from J, the junction kept 8 bases outside the gene matches. Germline values: CDR1 SGHRS, CDR2 YFSETQ. Here the CDR3 reads CASSSTDRGESPLHF. The CDR3 nucleotides read TGCGCCAGCAGCTCTACGGACAGGGGTGAATCACCCCTCCACTTT.

Many counts were recorded for this clonotype. The genes are TRBV28 and TRBJ2-6; 7 positions match TRBD1. Germline V gives CDR1 MDHEN, CDR2 SYDVKM. CDR3 length: 15 residues. Losses at the gene ends were 5 bases for V and 2 bases for J; bases not matched to a gene: 3. The CDR3 sequence: CASSMTGTGANVLTF. CDR3 nucleotide sequence: TGTGCCAGCAGTATGACAGGGACTGGGGCCAACGTCCTGACTTTC.

Only a few counts were recorded for this clonotype. This sequence joins TRBV7-2 and TRBJ2-3, with 7 bases that match TRBD1. The trim removed 6 bases at V and 5 bases at J, leaving 11 bases unmatched. The CDR3 spans 15 residues. Germline V lookup: CDR1 SGHTA, CDR2 FQGNSA. CDR3 residues: CASSRDSRSGDTQYF. The DNA for the CDR3 is TGTGCCAGCAGTCGGGACAGTCGCTCGGGAGATACGCAGTATTTT. The entire variable domain, with the rest obtained from reference TRBV7-2 and TRBJ2-3, is as follows: GAGVSQSPSNKVTEKGKDVELRCDPISGHTALYWYRQSLGQGLEFLIYFQGNSAPDKSGLPSDRFSAERTGGSVSTLTIQRTQQEDSAVYLCASSRDSRSGDTQYFGPGTRLTVL.